This T cell receptor (beta chain) was identified in a study of blood T cells in healthy people across ages. Extraction of total RNA produced a minimum of 5.5 micrograms from each sample. This clonotype appeared many times. What it recognizes is unknown. In germline, CDR1 is MNHEY, CDR2 SVGEGT. Losses at the gene ends were 6 bases for V and 5 bases for J; bases not matched to a gene: 15. This CDR3 contains 16 residues. A second PCR, run for roughly 7 to 12 cycles, used a sample-barcoded 5' primer plus a J-beta primer mix. Each cDNA was tagged by a template-switch adaptor containing 12 random nucleotides. A single record per CDR3 protein comes from TCRdb applying MiXCR to the 5' RACE reads. The sample consists of around 900,000 distinct CDR3 sequences, about 28% of them appearing once. Study findings and constraints: Long-lived donors had more naive CD4+ cells and higher diversity than aged donors. Percentage of naive T cells showed a strong correlation with TCR beta diversity.

V usage is TRBV6-2 or TRBV6-3 and J usage is TRBJ2-5; 7 bases agree with TRBD2. The clonotype comes from a woman aged 80 or over in good health. Sequenced sample: blood. The CDR3 coding sequence is TGTGCCAGCAGCCTCTCCCGGGGGGACCTCGGGGAGACCCAGTACTTC. This translates into CASSLSRGDLGETQYF.